Sequencing of this T cell receptor (beta chain) was carried out in a study of patients and donors after allogeneic stem cell transplantation. TCRdb reprocessed the RT-PCR reads with MiXCR, giving one entry per CDR3 protein. The sample has about 960,000 distinct CDR3 sequences, over 15% seen once; the top ten hold around 5.5%. This CDR3 has 14 amino acids. V was pared by 6 bases and J by 0 bases, with 10 bases between. Germline lookup yields CDR1 MNHEY and CDR2 SVGEGT. The chain is built from TRBV6-2 or TRBV6-3 and TRBJ2-3; a weak D match, TRBD2 (5 bases). Sequencing used blood, either unsorted or a sorted T cell fraction (not recorded which). This clonotype originated in a human donor who was either an allogeneic HSCT recipient or a stem cell or donor lymphocyte infusion donor (not recorded which). It is not recorded whose cells these are; they may come from a transplant donor. Here the CDR3 DNA reads TGTGCCAGCAGGGAGAGGAGGAGCACAGATACGCAGTATTTT. Translating gives CASRERRSTDTQYF.